Below, 3 T cell receptor beta chains from the same sample are listed, as sequenced in a study of blood T cells in healthy people across ages. Primers used in a second PCR of roughly 6 to 11 cycles were a sample-barcoded 5' primer and a J-beta primer mix. TCRdb itself ran the 5' RACE reads through MiXCR, one entry per CDR3 protein. This repertoire shows 550,000 to 700,000 distinct CDR3 sequences, 27% found once; its top ten account for around a sixth. The sequenced sample was blood. Receptor source: a woman in her 70s in good health.

V gene TRBV4-2 combines with J gene TRBJ2-2, with 9 bases lining up with TRBD2. The CDR3 sequence is 16 residues long. In germline, CDR1 is LGHNA, CDR2 YNFKEQ. With V trimmed by 1 base and J by 0 bases, 0 bases remained unmatched. CDR3 sequence (DNA): TGTGCCAGCAGCCAAGCTAGCGGGGCGAACACCGGGGAGCTGTTTTTT. It translates to CASSQASGANTGELFF.

This clonotype was detected once. The chain links TRBV11-1 to TRBJ2-3; 13 bases are a match to TRBD2. Germline-derived CDR1 and CDR2 are SGHAT and FQDESV (reference sequence). This CDR3 comprises 15 residues. Trimming removed 5 bases from V and 6 bases from J; junction bases left unmatched: 5. CDR3 in amino acids: CASSPGLAGSDTQYF. DNA of the CDR3: TGTGCCAGCAGCCCGGGACTAGCGGGGTCGGATACGCAGTATTTT.

This clonotype has just a few counts. The chain has TRBV20-1 and TRBJ1-1; D call uncertain. The CDR3 is 11 amino acids. V gave up 5 bases and J gave up 1 base, with 5 bases separating them. CDR1 and CDR2 (germline): DFQATT, SNEGSKA (reference sequence). CDR3 loop: CSAPENTEAFF. The CDR3 DNA is TGCAGTGCTCCGGAGAACACTGAAGCTTTCTTT.